The rows below give T cell receptor beta chains drawn from one sample of a study of CD8 T cell repertoires and HIV-1 epitope variants. Clones were read by immunoSEQ multiplex PCR, and TCRdb kept only the in-frame ones, dropping some. The sample lists some 5,200 clones; 55% to 75% were seen once. These receptors have no identified antigens. The specimen sequenced was cultured CD8+ T cells derived from PBMCs. The receptors originated from a male donor with HIV. Both conserved end residues are part of each CDR3. Each record gives: D gene, V gene, J gene, CDR3 length, clone size, CDR3 DNA, CDR3 protein. D genes are given only for firm matches. Only part of the rows carry a size: once, few, many, or a class if the clone is expanded.

.	TRBV7-9	TRBJ1-4	13	.	TGTGCCAGCAGCTTGGGCTTAAATGAAAAACTGTTTTTT	CASSLGLNEKLFF
.	TRBV4-2	TRBJ1-1	15	.	TGTGCCAGCAGCCAAGATCTACAGGTGGACACTGAAGCTTTCTTT	CASSQDLQVDTEAFF
.	TRBV11-3	TRBJ2-2	13	.	TGTGCCAGCAGCTTTAGAAGGACCGGGGAGCTGTTTTTT	CASSFRRTGELFF
.	TRBV29-1	TRBJ2-2	16	.	TGCAGCGCGAAGGAGGCGAGGGGAGCGAACACCGGGGAGCTGTTTTTT	CSAKEARGANTGELFF
.	TRBV11-2	TRBJ2-7	15	.	TGTGCCAGCAGCTTAGCAACTAGTCCCTTCTCCGAGCAGTACTTC	CASSLATSPFSEQYF
.	TRBV27	TRBJ2-5	12	once	TGTGCCAGCAGTGTTTATGGGGAGACCCAGTACTTC	CASSVYGETQYF
TRBD2	TRBV5-6	TRBJ2-1	16	.	TGTGCCAGCAGCGGTGGGACTAGCGGGAGGGAGAATGAGCAGTTCTTC	CASSGGTSGRENEQFF
TRBD1	TRBV9	TRBJ1-3	16	.	TGTGCCAGCAGCGTAGGACAGGGAATCTCTGGAAACACCATATATTTT	CASSVGQGISGNTIYF
.	TRBV5-1	TRBJ2-5	14	.	TGCGCCAGCAGCTTTCAGGGAGCCCAAGAGACCCAGTACTTC	CASSFQGAQETQYF
TRBD1	TRBV9	TRBJ2-7	14	few	TGTGCCAGCAGCGAAGGACAGGGGTCCTACGAGCAGTACTTC	CASSEGQGSYEQYF
.	TRBV27	TRBJ2-3	15	.	TGTGCCAGCAGTTTGAGTATCGGTCCCACAGATACGCAGTATTTT	CASSLSIGPTDTQYF
.	TRBV28	TRBJ1-2	14	.	TGTGCCAGCAGCCGCCGGCAGCAAAGTTATGGCTACACCTTC	CASSRRQQSYGYTF
.	TRBV30	TRBJ2-7	12	.	TGTGCCTGGAATGGACAAACCTACGAGCAGTACTTC	CAWNGQTYEQYF
TRBD2	TRBV27	TRBJ2-2	18	medium-sized	TGTGCCAGCAGTTTTACGACTAGCGGGAACTTAAACACCGGGGAGCTGTTTTTT	CASSFTTSGNLNTGELFF
.	TRBV30	TRBJ2-4	15	.	TGTGCCTGGAGTGCCGGGTCCGGGGCGGGAAACATTCAGTACTTC	CAWSAGSGAGNIQYF
.	TRBV9	TRBJ1-2	14	.	TGTGCCAGCTCTCCAGGGGCGGACAACTATGGCTACACCTTC	CASSPGADNYGYTF
.	TRBV5-5	TRBJ2-7	14	.	TGTGCCAGCAGCTTGGAAGCGTTCTCCTACGAGCAGTACTTC	CASSLEAFSYEQYF
.	TRBV28	TRBJ1-5	16	.	TGTGCCAGCAGACCCGACACTACCTATAGCAATCAGCCCCAGCATTTT	CASRPDTTYSNQPQHF
.	TRBV19	TRBJ2-7	16	few	TGTGCCAGCCCCTGGGGGGAACACAGGGATCCCTACGAGCAGTACTTC	CASPWGEHRDPYEQYF
.	TRBV6-1	TRBJ2-7	14	.	TGTGCCAGCAGTGATCTGCCCCCTCCCTACGAGCAGTACTTC	CASSDLPPPYEQYF
.	TRBV7-8	TRBJ2-1	14	once	TGTGCCAGCAGCATAGTCTCAGGGGATGGTGAGCAGTTCTTC	CASSIVSGDGEQFF
.	TRBV19	TRBJ2-1	16	.	TGTGCCAGTAGTGCAGCCTGGGGCGGGCGTTACAATGAGCAGTTCTTC	CASSAAWGGRYNEQFF
.	TRBV7-5	TRBJ2-7	15	.	.	CASSLVGGGAYEQYF
.	TRBV7-9	TRBJ2-7	15	.	TGTGCCAGCAGCCCTCCCCGGGGGCAGGTATACGAGCAGTACTTC	CASSPPRGQVYEQYF
TRBD1	TRBV11-2	TRBJ1-1	14	.	TGTGCCAGCAGCTTAGGGACAGGGACTTCTGAAGCTTTCTTT	CASSLGTGTSEAFF
.	TRBV7-9	TRBJ1-2	16	.	TGCGCCAGCAGCCAAGATCCCCCAGACTTGGACTATGGCTACACCTTC	CASSQDPPDLDYGYTF
.	TRBV5-4	TRBJ2-1	13	.	TGTGCCAGCAGCGGTAGCTCCTACAATGAGCAGTTCTTC	CASSGSSYNEQFF
.	TRBV28	TRBJ2-7	14	few	TGTGCCAGCAGTTCAGGGCTGTCGGATTACGAGCAGTACTTC	CASSSGLSDYEQYF
.	TRBV2	TRBJ1-2	14	.	TGTGCCAGCACCGAGGGGCCAGGGGCCAAATTTATACCCTTC	CASTEGPGAKFIPF
.	TRBV4-2	TRBJ1-1	15	.	TGTGCCAGCAGCGAAGATAGCCGGGAGTTCACTGAAGCTTTCTTT	CASSEDSREFTEAFF
.	TRBV19	TRBJ2-7	16	.	TGTGCCAGTAGTATAACCGACAGCCCTACCTCGGACGAGCAGTACTTC	CASSITDSPTSDEQYF
.	TRBV5-6	TRBJ2-7	11	.	TGTGCCAGCAGCGAGCAGGGCGAGCAGTACTTC	CASSEQGEQYF
TRBD1	TRBV28	TRBJ1-3	18	.	TGTGCCAGCAGTTTATTACTCGCCGGGACAGACTCTGGAAACACCATATATTTT	CASSLLLAGTDSGNTIYF
.	TRBV13	TRBJ1-2	16	.	TGTGCCAGCAGCTCACACCCAGTTGACTTTAACTATGGCTACACCTTC	CASSSHPVDFNYGYTF
TRBD1	TRBV27	TRBJ1-1	17	few	TGTGCCAGCAGTTCCCCCGGGACAGGGGTGATTTCCACTGAAGCTTTCTTT	CASSSPGTGVISTEAFF
TRBD2	TRBV5-7	TRBJ2-6	19	.	TGTGCCAGCAGCTTGGATGCTAGCGGGAGGGCCGATGGGGCCAACGTCCTGACTTTC	CASSLDASGRADGANVLTF
.	TRBV7-9	TRBJ1-2	12	.	TGTGCCAGCAGCTTAGGAGGGAGGGGCTACACCTTC	CASSLGGRGYTF
TRBD1	TRBV5-4	TRBJ2-1	15	.	TGTGCCAGCAGCTTGGGGGCAGGGGGTTTGAATGAGCAGTTCTTC	CASSLGAGGLNEQFF
.	TRBV6-1	TRBJ1-2	13	.	TGTGCCAGCTCCTACGGAGCTAACTATGGCTACACCTTC	CASSYGANYGYTF
.	TRBV6-5	TRBJ1-1	16	.	TGTGCCAGCAGTTACGGGCAGGAAATGAGGAACACTGAAGCTTTCTTT	CASSYGQEMRNTEAFF
TRBD2	TRBV4-2	TRBJ2-7	12	.	TGTGCCAGCAGCCAAGCGGGGGGACAGCAGTACTTC	CASSQAGGQQYF
TRBD2	TRBV7-2	TRBJ2-1	16	.	TGTGCCAGCAGCGGGCTAGCGGGGGGTAAGGGAGATGAGCAGTTCTTC	CASSGLAGGKGDEQFF
.	TRBV18	TRBJ1-6	18	.	TGTGCCAGCTCACCACAGGGGGGGTCCTACCAAGATAATTCACCCCTCCACTTT	CASSPQGGSYQDNSPLHF
TRBD1	TRBV19	TRBJ1-1	14	.	TGTGCCAGTAGTATCGGCAGGGGGGACACTGAAGCTTTCTTT	CASSIGRGDTEAFF
.	TRBV11-2	TRBJ2-4	14	.	TGTGCCAGCAGCCTCAACAGGGCGGGGGACATTCAGTACTTC	CASSLNRAGDIQYF
.	TRBV27	TRBJ1-2	14	.	TGTGCCAGCAGTTTACTTGGGGGGTACTATGGCTACACCTTC	CASSLLGGYYGYTF
TRBD2	TRBV13	TRBJ2-7	13	.	TGTGCCAGCAGCCCTAGCGGATCTTACGAGCAGTACTTC	CASSPSGSYEQYF
.	TRBV28	TRBJ1-2	14	few	TGTGCCAGCAGTTTCGGGGGAAACTCCTATGGCTACACCTTC	CASSFGGNSYGYTF
.	TRBV2	TRBJ2-4	14	once	TGTGCCAGCAGTGCGGGACTAGCCAAAAACATTCAGTACTTC	CASSAGLAKNIQYF
.	TRBV4-2	TRBJ1-2	17	.	TGTGCCAGCAGCCAAGAGGCAGGCATGACCCCAAACTATGGCTACACCTTC	CASSQEAGMTPNYGYTF
TRBD2	TRBV6-1	TRBJ2-3	20	.	TGTGCCAGCAGTGCCTACGTGACTAGCGGGGGGGCACCTAGCACAGATACGCAGTATTTT	CASSAYVTSGGAPSTDTQYF